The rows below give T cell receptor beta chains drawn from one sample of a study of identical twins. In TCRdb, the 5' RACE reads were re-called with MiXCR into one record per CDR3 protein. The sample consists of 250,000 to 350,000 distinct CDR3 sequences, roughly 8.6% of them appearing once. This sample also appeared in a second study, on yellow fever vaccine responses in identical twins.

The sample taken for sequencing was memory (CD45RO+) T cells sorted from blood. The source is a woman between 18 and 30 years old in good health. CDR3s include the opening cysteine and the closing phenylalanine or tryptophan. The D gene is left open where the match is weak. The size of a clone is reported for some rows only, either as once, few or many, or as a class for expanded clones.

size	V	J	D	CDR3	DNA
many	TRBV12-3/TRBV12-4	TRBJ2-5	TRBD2	CASSGGRTSGRGWTETQYF	TGTGCCAGCAGTGGGGGACGGACTAGCGGGAGGGGGTGGACAGAGACCCAGTACTTC
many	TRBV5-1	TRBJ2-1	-	CASSLEGGGNEQFF	TGCGCCAGCAGCTTGGAGGGAGGTGGGAATGAGCAGTTCTTC
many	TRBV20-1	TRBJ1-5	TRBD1	CSAPTGNRANQPQHF	TGCAGTGCACCGACAGGGAACAGGGCCAATCAGCCCCAGCATTTT
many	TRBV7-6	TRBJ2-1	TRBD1	CASTLSPGQGYNEQFF	TGTGCCAGCACCCTTTCTCCGGGACAGGGTTACAATGAGCAGTTCTTC
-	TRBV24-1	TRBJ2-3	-	CATSDNTTDTQYF	TGTGCCACCAGTGATAATACTACAGATACGCAGTATTTT
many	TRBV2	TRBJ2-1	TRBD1	CASKEGGSSYNEQFF	TGTGCCAGCAAAGAAGGGGGCTCCAGCTACAATGAGCAGTTCTTC
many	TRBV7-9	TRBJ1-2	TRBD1	CASSPGQGNDYGYTF	TGTGCCAGCAGCCCTGGACAGGGGAATGACTATGGCTACACCTTC
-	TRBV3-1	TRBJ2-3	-	CASSHPGRISTDTQYF	TGTGCCAGCAGCCACCCGGGACGGATTAGCACAGATACGCAGTATTTT
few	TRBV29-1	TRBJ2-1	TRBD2	CSVGWTRLAEGNEQFF	TGCAGCGTTGGTTGGACCAGACTAGCCGAGGGTAATGAGCAGTTCTTC
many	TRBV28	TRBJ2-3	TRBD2	CASSTSGRGADTQYF	TGTGCCAGCAGCACTAGCGGGAGAGGGGCAGATACGCAGTATTTT
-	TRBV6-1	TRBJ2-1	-	CASSELVGSYNEQFF	TGTGCCAGCAGTGAACTGGTGGGGTCCTACAATGAGCAGTTCTTC
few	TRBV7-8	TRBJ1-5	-	CASSLQENQPQHF	TGTGCCAGCAGCCTACAGGAAAATCAGCCCCAGCATTTT
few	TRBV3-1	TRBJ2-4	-	CASSQEVGPAVQYF	TGTGCCAGCAGCCAAGAGGTGGGTCCCGCCGTTCAGTACTTC
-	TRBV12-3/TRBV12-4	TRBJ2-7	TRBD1	CASSPGQGRTYEQYF	TGTGCCAGCAGTCCGGGACAGGGGCGCACCTACGAGCAGTACTTC
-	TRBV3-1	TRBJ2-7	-	CASSQAGGQRYF	TGTGCCAGCAGCCAAGCGGGGGGACAACGGTACTTC
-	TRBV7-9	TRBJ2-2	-	CASIPWGTGELFF	TGTGCCAGCATCCCGTGGGGGACCGGGGAGCTGTTTTTT
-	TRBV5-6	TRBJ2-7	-	CASSLGLRGPNYEQYF	TGTGCCAGCAGCTTGGGACTCAGGGGCCCCAACTACGAGCAGTACTTC
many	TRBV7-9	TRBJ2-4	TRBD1	CASSLGATGGNIQYF	TGTGCCAGCAGCTTAGGGGCCACAGGGGGAAACATTCAGTACTTC
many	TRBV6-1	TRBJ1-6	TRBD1	CASSGRGLYNSPLHF	TGTGCCAGCAGTGGAAGGGGGCTCTATAATTCACCCCTCCACTTT
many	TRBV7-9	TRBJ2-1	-	CASSLAQIGNEQFF	TGTGCCAGCAGCTTAGCGCAGATTGGAAATGAGCAGTTCTTC
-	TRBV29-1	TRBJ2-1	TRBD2	CSVDPSGWGEQFF	TGCAGCGTTGACCCTAGCGGGTGGGGTGAGCAGTTCTTC
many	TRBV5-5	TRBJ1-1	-	CASSKESEAFF	TGTGCCAGCAGCAAGGAGTCTGAAGCTTTCTTT
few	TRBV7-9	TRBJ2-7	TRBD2	CASSQTQLTSGSYEQYF	TGTGCCAGCAGCCAGACCCAACTTACTAGCGGGAGCTACGAGCAGTACTTC
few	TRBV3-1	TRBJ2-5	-	CASSQASGVKETQYF	TGTGCCAGCAGCCAAGCCTCAGGGGTTAAAGAGACCCAGTACTTC
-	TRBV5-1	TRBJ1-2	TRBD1	CASSFQGEGYTF	TGCGCCAGCAGCTTTCAGGGGGAAGGCTACACCTTC
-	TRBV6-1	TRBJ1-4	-	CASKRGSTNEKLFF	TGTGCCAGTAAACGTGGGTCAACTAATGAAAAACTGTTTTTT
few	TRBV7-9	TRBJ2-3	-	CASVSTDFTDTQYF	TGTGCCAGTGTCTCGACAGACTTCACAGATACGCAGTATTTT
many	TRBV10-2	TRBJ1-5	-	CASSEMGIYPQHF	TGCGCCAGCAGTGAGATGGGGATTTATCCCCAGCATTTT
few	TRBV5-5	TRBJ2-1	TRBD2	CASSLVGGSSEQFF	TGTGCCAGCAGCCTCGTAGGCGGGAGCTCTGAGCAGTTCTTC
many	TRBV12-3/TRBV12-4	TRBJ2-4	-	CASRIRLGAQNIQYF	TGTGCCAGCAGAATCCGATTGGGGGCCCAAAACATTCAGTACTTC
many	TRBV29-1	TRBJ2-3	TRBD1	CSVEDPGGGQYF	TGCAGCGTTGAAGATCCAGGGGGCGGGCAGTATTTT